This TCR beta chain was identified in a study of blood T cell repertoires in COVID-19. Turning to the study itself: PBMCs, B-cell-depleted T cells, or T cells provided the cDNA or gDNA that made up the material.

Some clones are missing from TCRdb's copy, which holds only in-frame ones; the method was immunoSEQ multiplex PCR. The sample carries around 290,000 clones, around 88% recorded once. The J segment lost 11 bases and the V segment lost 3 bases, leaving 7 bases of the junction unmatched. This CDR3 contains 12 residues. Germline values: CDR1 SGHRS, CDR2 YFSETQ. This clone was seen just once. The chain combines TRBV5-1 with TRBJ1-1; 7 bases fit TRBD1. The sample consisted of peripheral blood. The sequence was obtained from a man aged 35 to 55 with acute or convalescent COVID-19. DNA of the CDR3: TGCGCCAGCAGCTCGACAGGGTGGATGGCTTTCTTT. Translated: CASSSTGWMAFF.